This TCR beta chain stems from a study of cytomegalovirus exposure and HLA in healthy donors. Study results and limitations: In an earlier analysis, about 87% or about 30%: the productive usage of most TCR beta V segments.

Regarding this clone: Its antigen is currently unknown.

The PCR ran on 60 Vbeta and 13 Jbeta primers. In the study's own analysis: Later analysis identified approximately 80 million unique TCR beta chains, roughly 11 million shared. The table came from immunoSEQ multiplex PCR; TCRdb's copy has only in-frame clones and leaves some out. The DNA was the basis for D and trimming; V, J and clone size are from that table. The table includes 150,000 to 200,000 clones, approximately 81% detected once. Germline CDR1 is SNHLY and CDR2 is FYNNEI. V was shortened by 3 bases and J by 3 bases, with 9 bases between the two germline ends. The CDR3 length is 14 residues. Participants comprised healthy donors of bone marrow.

Sequencing used PBMCs. The sequence was collected from a woman between 18 and 29 years old in good health and CMV-seropositive. The chain recombines TRBV2 with TRBJ1-3; unclear D gene. DNA of the CDR3: TGTGCCAGCAGTGACGTTGGCAGTGGAAACACCATATATTTT. This translates into CASSDVGSGNTIYF.